This T cell receptor beta chain was identified during a study of cytomegalovirus exposure and HLA in healthy donors. V gave up 6 bases and J gave up 7 bases, with 19 bases separating them. CDR3 length: 14 residues. Germline CDR1 and CDR2: SQVTM and ANQGSEA. A multiplex PCR was run with 60 Vbeta primers and 13 Jbeta primers. TCRdb's table, derived via immunoSEQ multiplex PCR, lists solely in-frame clones and lacks some. The sample has 120,000 or so clones, over 60% seen once. This receptor was obtained from a man aged 18 to 29 in good health and CMV-seropositive. J is TRBJ2-1 and V is TRBV29-1; D might be TRBD2 (5 bases). Sequenced sample: PBMCs. CDR3 sequence: CSVSSSQLGNEQFF. The CDR3 nucleotides read TGCAGCGTGTCCTCTAGCCAACTCGGAAATGAGCAGTTCTTC.